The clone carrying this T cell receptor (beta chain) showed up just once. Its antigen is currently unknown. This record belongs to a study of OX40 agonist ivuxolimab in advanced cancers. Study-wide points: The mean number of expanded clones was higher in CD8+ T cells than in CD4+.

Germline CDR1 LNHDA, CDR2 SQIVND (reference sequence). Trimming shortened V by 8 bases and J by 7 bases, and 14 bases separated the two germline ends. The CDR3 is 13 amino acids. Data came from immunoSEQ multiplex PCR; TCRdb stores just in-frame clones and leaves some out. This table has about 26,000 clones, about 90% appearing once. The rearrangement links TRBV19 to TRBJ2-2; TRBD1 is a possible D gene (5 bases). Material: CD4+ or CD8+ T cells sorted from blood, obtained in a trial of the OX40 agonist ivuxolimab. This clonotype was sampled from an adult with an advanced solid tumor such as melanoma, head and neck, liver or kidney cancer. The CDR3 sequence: CASSFDRYGELFF. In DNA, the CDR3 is TGTGCCAGTTCGTTCGACAGATACGGGGAGCTGTTTTTT.